This T cell receptor beta chain was sequenced for a study of T cells in Graves' hyperthyroidism and ophthalmopathy. Study-level information: Upon initial diagnosis and before any treatment, peripheral blood was collected.

Study results and caveats: Most thyroid clonotypes expanded above 0.001 were also detected in blood.

This CDR3 has 15 amino acids. The V gene lost 5 bases and the J gene lost 4 bases, with 16 bases spanning the gap. CDR1 is PRHDT and CDR2 is FYEKMQ in the germline V gene (reference sequence). RNA transcripts gave rise to amplified TCR beta CDR3 regions. HTBI primers were employed in a first-round RT-PCR of the TCR CDR3. TCRdb re-analysed the multiplex PCR reads in MiXCR, keeping a single row per CDR3 protein. The sample contains about 740,000 distinct CDR3 sequences, roughly 15% of which appear only once. The table lists this clonotype with a few counts. The antigen is undetermined. Each 10 ml fresh peripheral blood draw supplied the PBMCs.

The receptor comes from a woman younger than 30 with Graves' hyperthyroidism. The sample taken for sequencing was blood. The chain links TRBV13 to TRBJ2-3; D is perhaps TRBD2 (6 bases). In DNA form, the CDR3 reads TGTGCCAGCAGCGCACAGGAGGGGTTGGCAGATACGCAGTATTTT. Its protein is CASSAQEGLADTQYF.